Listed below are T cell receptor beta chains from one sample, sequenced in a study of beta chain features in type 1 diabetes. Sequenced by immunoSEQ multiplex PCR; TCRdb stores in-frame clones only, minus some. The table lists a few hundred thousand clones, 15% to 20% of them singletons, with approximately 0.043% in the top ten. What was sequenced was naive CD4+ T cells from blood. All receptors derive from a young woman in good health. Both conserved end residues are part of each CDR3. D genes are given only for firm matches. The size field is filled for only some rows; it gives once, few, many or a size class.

TGTGCCTGGAGTGTACTCGGGGTGGGCGAGCAGTACTTC,CAWSVLGVGEQYF,NA,TRBV30,few,TRBJ2-7
TGTGCCAGCTCACCCGGGACAGGGGTAGTCGAGCAGTACTTC,CASSPGTGVVEQYF,TRBD1,TRBV18,NA,TRBJ2-7
TGCAGCGTGGGAAACCGGGACAGGGGTTTCACAGATACGCAGTATTTT,CSVGNRDRGFTDTQYF,TRBD1,TRBV29-1,few,TRBJ2-3
TGTGCCAGCAGCTTAGGGGCTGTTAATGAGCAGTTCTTC,CASSLGAVNEQFF,NA,TRBV11-2,few,TRBJ2-1
TGTGCCAGCAGCTTGGCGACTAGCAACACCTACAATGAGCAGTTCTTC,CASSLATSNTYNEQFF,TRBD2,TRBV5-6,NA,TRBJ2-1
TGCGCCAGCAGCTATCCGAGACAGGGGTACGGGGAGCTGTTTTTT,CASSYPRQGYGELFF,TRBD1,TRBV5-1,NA,TRBJ2-2
TGTGCCACGGAAAAGGGACTAATTATGCCCCAGTACTTC,CATEKGLIMPQYF,TRBD2,TRBV28,NA,TRBJ2-5
TGTGCCAGCAGTGAATCAGGGATTCGGAACGAGCAGTACTTC,CASSESGIRNEQYF,NA,TRBV25-1,NA,TRBJ2-7
TGTGCCTGGATGTGGGGAGGAGGAAATTCACCCCTCCACTTT,CAWMWGGGNSPLHF,NA,TRBV30,NA,TRBJ1-6
TGTGCCTGGAGGGGACTAGCGGGATACAATGAGCAGTTCTTC,CAWRGLAGYNEQFF,TRBD2,TRBV30,few,TRBJ2-1
TGTGCCAGCAGCTTGGCCGGCGGGCCAGCTAATGAAAAACTGTTTTTT,CASSLAGGPANEKLFF,NA,TRBV5-4,NA,TRBJ1-4
TGCAGCGTCCCTAAGAGGGCAGGGGGGAACACTGAAGCTTTCTTT,CSVPKRAGGNTEAFF,TRBD1,TRBV29-1,NA,TRBJ1-1
TGTGCCAGCCGTTTTGCCCCGAGGGAAAAACTGTTTTTT,CASRFAPREKLFF,NA,TRBV28,few,TRBJ1-4
TGTGCCTGGAGCACAGGAGGGCAGCTTTGGGGTCAGCCCCAGCATTTT,CAWSTGGQLWGQPQHF,NA,TRBV30,few,TRBJ1-5
TGTGCCTGGAGTGTACGGTTGGGGCAGGGGGCTGGGGAGCAGTACTTC,CAWSVRLGQGAGEQYF,TRBD1,TRBV30,NA,TRBJ2-7
TGTGCCAGCAGCTTGGGAGGGGGAACAGCTAACTATGGCTACACCTTC,CASSLGGGTANYGYTF,NA,TRBV5-4,NA,TRBJ1-2
TGTGCCAGCAGCTTAGCCTCAGCGAGCCAAGAGACCCAGTACTTC,CASSLASASQETQYF,NA,TRBV7-9,NA,TRBJ2-5
TGTGCCTGGAGTAAGGGGAGCGGGGGGTCCACCGGGGAGCTGTTTTTT,CAWSKGSGGSTGELFF,TRBD2,TRBV30,NA,TRBJ2-2
TGTGCCAGCAGCCGCCTTAGCGGGGGGCGGAATGAGCAGTTCTTC,CASSRLSGGRNEQFF,TRBD2,TRBV14,NA,TRBJ2-1
TGTGCCAGCAGCTTAGCCCCTCTAGCGGGAAGCACAGATACGCAGTATTTT,CASSLAPLAGSTDTQYF,TRBD2,TRBV7-9,NA,TRBJ2-3
TGTGCCAGTTCCCCCCGGGGGAGCACCGGGGAGCTGTTTTTT,CASSPRGSTGELFF,NA,TRBV19,few,TRBJ2-2
TGCGCCAGCAGCCCCGCGGGACGCCACTCTGGGGCCAACGTCCTGACTTTC,CASSPAGRHSGANVLTF,NA,TRBV4-3,NA,TRBJ2-6
TGTGCCTGGAGTCTATCGGGGTCTGGGGCCAACGTCCTGACTTTC,CAWSLSGSGANVLTF,NA,TRBV30,few,TRBJ2-6
TGTGCCAGCAGCTCAACAGGGACTAACTACGAGCAGTACTTC,CASSSTGTNYEQYF,NA,TRBV7-8,few,TRBJ2-7
TGTGCCTGGAGTATGAGGGAGCGATCTGGCTACACCTTC,CAWSMRERSGYTF,NA,TRBV30,few,TRBJ1-2
TGTGCCAGCAGCACGGGAGAAGAGACCCAGTACTTC,CASSTGEETQYF,NA,TRBV9,NA,TRBJ2-5
TGCGCCAGCAGCAGACTCGGACGGGGTGGACAAGAGACCCAGTACTTC,CASSRLGRGGQETQYF,NA,TRBV5-1,few,TRBJ2-5
TGTGCCAGCAGCCAAGGACAGGGAAGGGGGACCCAGTACTTC,CASSQGQGRGTQYF,TRBD1,TRBV4-2,NA,TRBJ2-5
TGTGCCAGCAGCCCCCGACAGGGGTCGGAGGAAAAACTGTTTTTT,CASSPRQGSEEKLFF,TRBD1,TRBV7-2,NA,TRBJ1-4
TGTGCCACCCGGACTAGCGGGGGAGCGAACACCGGGGAGCTGTTTTTT,CATRTSGGANTGELFF,TRBD2,TRBV10-3,NA,TRBJ2-2
TGTGCCATCAGTGCAGGGGGCGAGCCCCAGCATTTT,CAISAGGEPQHF,TRBD1,TRBV10-3,few,TRBJ1-5
TGCGCCAGCAGCCAGCTAGGAGGGGCCGGCCAGCCCCAGCATTTT,CASSQLGGAGQPQHF,NA,TRBV4-3,NA,TRBJ1-5
TGTGCCATCAGTGCCTCTCTCGCGGGAGTCGCCGGGGAGCTGTTTTTT,CAISASLAGVAGELFF,TRBD2,TRBV10-3,NA,TRBJ2-2
TGTGCCAGCAGCCCTCTGGGGGGGGGAAATGAGCAGTTCTTC,CASSPLGGGNEQFF,TRBD2,TRBV27,few,TRBJ2-1
TGTGCCTGGAGTGTACCAGCGGGACCAGATACGCAGTATTTT,CAWSVPAGPDTQYF,TRBD2,TRBV30,few,TRBJ2-3
TGTGCCTCCTTTGTGAGCGGGAAATCCTACAATGAGCAGTTCTTC,CASFVSGKSYNEQFF,TRBD2,TRBV30,NA,TRBJ2-1
TGTGCCAGTCGCCCCCCGGGGATGAACACTGAAGCTTTCTTT,CASRPPGMNTEAFF,NA,TRBV19,NA,TRBJ1-1
TGCGCCAGCAGCTTGGGACTAATGAGCTACGAGCAGTACTTC,CASSLGLMSYEQYF,NA,TRBV5-1,NA,TRBJ2-7
TGTGCCAGCGGGGACTTCATCACAGATACGCAGTATTTT,CASGDFITDTQYF,NA,TRBV2,few,TRBJ2-3
TGTGCCAGCAGTTACGTGGGGGGGCGTATGAATGAGCAGTTCTTC,CASSYVGGRMNEQFF,NA,TRBV6-5,NA,TRBJ2-1
TGTGCCAGCTCACCACCGATGGGCCCTAATAGCAATCAGCCCCAGCATTTT,CASSPPMGPNSNQPQHF,NA,TRBV18,few,TRBJ1-5
TGTGCCTGGATTAGAAACACTGAAGCTTTCTTT,CAWIRNTEAFF,NA,TRBV30,NA,TRBJ1-1
TGTGCCAGCAGCCACCGAGGGGGTCAGCGCAATGAGCAGTTCTTC,CASSHRGGQRNEQFF,NA,TRBV4-2,few,TRBJ2-1
TGCGCCAGCAGCCGGATTACTAGCGGGGGCAACAATGAGCAGTTCTTC,CASSRITSGGNNEQFF,TRBD2,TRBV4-1,NA,TRBJ2-1
TGTGCCTGGGACCGGGACAGGGTCACCGGGGAGCTGTTTTTT,CAWDRDRVTGELFF,TRBD1,TRBV30,few,TRBJ2-2
TGTGCCAGCAGCGTTGTGACAGGGGGGCCGAACACTGAAGCTTTCTTT,CASSVVTGGPNTEAFF,TRBD1,TRBV9,NA,TRBJ1-1
TGCGCCAGCAGAAAGGGGGGAGGGAGTTTGACAGATACGCAGTATTTT,CASRKGGGSLTDTQYF,NA,TRBV5-1,once,TRBJ2-3
TGTGCCAGCAGCAGCCCTAGCAATGAGCAGTTCTTC,CASSSPSNEQFF,NA,TRBV11-2,few,TRBJ2-1
TGCAGTGCTGACACAGGGTTAGAGGCTTTCTTT,CSADTGLEAFF,NA,TRBV20-1,NA,TRBJ1-1
TGTGCCAGCAGCTTGGAAAGCGGGAGTTGGGATACGCAGTATTTT,CASSLESGSWDTQYF,TRBD2,TRBV11-2,few,TRBJ2-3
TGTGCCAGCAGCGGACAGAGCTCACCCCTCCACTTT,CASSGQSSPLHF,NA,TRBV2,few,TRBJ1-6
TGTGCCAGCAGTCAAATGACAGTCTATGGCTACACCTTC,CASSQMTVYGYTF,NA,TRBV6-1,NA,TRBJ1-2
TGTGCCAGCAGCCCACAGTGGACCGGGGAGCTGTTTTTT,CASSPQWTGELFF,NA,TRBV7-9,few,TRBJ2-2
TGTGCCAGGGCTACGGGCAGGGGTATCACCGGGGAGCTGTTTTTT,CARATGRGITGELFF,NA,TRBV5-6,few,TRBJ2-2